This record concerns one TCR beta chain sequence. TCRdb's copy holds only in-frame clones and misses some; the assay was immunoSEQ multiplex PCR. The repertoire consists of roughly 36,000 clones, with around 70% occurring once and the leading ten covering about a fifth. V was cut by 1 base and J by 9 bases, with 11 bases left in between. The CDR3 contains 13 residues. CDR1 is SGDLS, CDR2 YYNGEE, per germline. The data belong to a study of OX40 agonist ivuxolimab in advanced cancers. The source was CD4+ or CD8+ T cells sorted from blood, collected in a trial of the OX40 agonist ivuxolimab. The TCR comes from an adult with an advanced solid tumor such as melanoma, head and neck, liver or kidney cancer. The J gene is TRBJ2-4, the V gene TRBV9, with a possible D match to TRBD1 (5 bases). In DNA, the CDR3 is TGTGCCAGCAGCGTACAGGGTATCGGCATTCAGTACTTC. Its translation is CASSVQGIGIQYF. Full variable domain (remainder filled in from reference TRBV9 and TRBJ2-4): DSGVTQTPKHLITATGQRVTLRCSPRSGDLSVYWYQQSLDQGLQFLIQYYNGEERAKGNILERFSAQQFPDLHSELNLSSLELGDSALYFCASSVQGIGIQYFGAGTRLSVL.